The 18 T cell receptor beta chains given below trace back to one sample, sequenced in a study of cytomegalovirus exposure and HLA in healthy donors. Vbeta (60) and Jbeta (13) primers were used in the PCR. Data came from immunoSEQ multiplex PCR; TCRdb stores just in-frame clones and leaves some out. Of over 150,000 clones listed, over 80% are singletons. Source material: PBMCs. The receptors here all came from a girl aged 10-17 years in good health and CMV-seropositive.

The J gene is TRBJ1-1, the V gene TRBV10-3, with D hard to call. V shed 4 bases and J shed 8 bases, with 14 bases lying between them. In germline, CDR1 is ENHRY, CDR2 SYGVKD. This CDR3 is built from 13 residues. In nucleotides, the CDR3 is TGTGCCATCAGTGCTCCCTGGGGAGTAGAAGCTTTCTTT. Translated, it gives CAISAPWGVEAFF.

CDR3 amino acids: CASSEELSRFF. In DNA form, the CDR3 reads TGTGCCAGCAGTGAAGAGCTCTCGCGGTTCTTC. The rearrangement uses TRBV6-1 and TRBJ2-1; D is uncertain. V shed 1 base and J shed 15 bases, with 10 bases lying between them. Germline V gives CDR1 MNHNS, CDR2 SASEGT. The CDR3 extends over 11 amino acids.

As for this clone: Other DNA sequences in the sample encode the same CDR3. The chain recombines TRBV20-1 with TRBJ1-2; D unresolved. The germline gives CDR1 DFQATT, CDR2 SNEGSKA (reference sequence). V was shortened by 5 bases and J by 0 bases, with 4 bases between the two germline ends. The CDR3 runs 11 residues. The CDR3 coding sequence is TGCAGTGCTTACACTAACTATGGCTACACCTTC. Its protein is CSAYTNYGYTF.

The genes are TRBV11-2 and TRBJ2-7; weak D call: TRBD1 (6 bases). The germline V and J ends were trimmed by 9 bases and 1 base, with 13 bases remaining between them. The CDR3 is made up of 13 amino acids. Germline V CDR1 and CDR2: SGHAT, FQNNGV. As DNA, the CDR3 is TGTGCCAGTGGCCGAGGGGGATCCTACGAGCAGTACTTC. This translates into CASGRGGSYEQYF.

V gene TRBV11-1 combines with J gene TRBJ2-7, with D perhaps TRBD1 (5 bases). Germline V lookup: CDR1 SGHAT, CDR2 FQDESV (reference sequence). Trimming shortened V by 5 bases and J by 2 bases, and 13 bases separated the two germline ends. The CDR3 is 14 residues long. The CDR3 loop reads CASSPKVGPYEQYF. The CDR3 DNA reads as TGTGCCAGCAGCCCGAAAGTGGGGCCCTACGAGCAGTACTTC.

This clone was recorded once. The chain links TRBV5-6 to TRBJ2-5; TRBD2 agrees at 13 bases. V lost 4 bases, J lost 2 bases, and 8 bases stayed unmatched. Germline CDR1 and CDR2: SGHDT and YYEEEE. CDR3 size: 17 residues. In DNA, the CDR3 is TGTGCCAGCAGCCCTTCGACTAGCGGGGGGCTGCAAGAGACCCAGTACTTC. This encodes CASSPSTSGGLQETQYF.

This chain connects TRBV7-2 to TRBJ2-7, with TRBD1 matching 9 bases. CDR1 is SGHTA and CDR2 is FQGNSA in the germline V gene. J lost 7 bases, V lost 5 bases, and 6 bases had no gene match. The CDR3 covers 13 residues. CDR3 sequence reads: CASSLTGQGEQYF. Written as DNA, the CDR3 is TGTGCCAGCAGCCTAACGGGACAGGGAGAGCAGTACTTC.

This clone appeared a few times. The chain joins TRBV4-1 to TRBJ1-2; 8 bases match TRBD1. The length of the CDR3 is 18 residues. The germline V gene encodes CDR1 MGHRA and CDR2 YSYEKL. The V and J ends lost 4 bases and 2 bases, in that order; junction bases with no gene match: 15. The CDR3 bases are TGCGCCAGCAGCCGAGGAGCTCCTGGACAGGGAGGGAACTATGGCTACACCTTC. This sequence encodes CASSRGAPGQGGNYGYTF.

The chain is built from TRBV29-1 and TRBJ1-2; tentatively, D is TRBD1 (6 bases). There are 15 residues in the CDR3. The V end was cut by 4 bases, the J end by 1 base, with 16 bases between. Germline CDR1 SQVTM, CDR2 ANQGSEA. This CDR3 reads CSVADRGGGNYGYTF. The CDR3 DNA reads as TGCAGCGTTGCGGATCGGGGGGGCGGTAACTATGGCTACACCTTC.

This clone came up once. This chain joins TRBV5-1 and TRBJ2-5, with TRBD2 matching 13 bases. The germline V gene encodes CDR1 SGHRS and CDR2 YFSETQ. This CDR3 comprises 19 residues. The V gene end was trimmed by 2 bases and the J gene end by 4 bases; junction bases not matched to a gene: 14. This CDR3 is CASSFGLAGVRGGGETQYF. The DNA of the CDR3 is TGCGCCAGCAGCTTCGGACTAGCGGGAGTAAGGGGCGGAGGAGAGACCCAGTACTTC.

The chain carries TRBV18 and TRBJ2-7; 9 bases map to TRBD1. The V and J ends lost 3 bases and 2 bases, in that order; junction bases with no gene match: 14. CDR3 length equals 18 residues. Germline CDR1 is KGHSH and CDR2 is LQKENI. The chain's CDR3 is CASSPFSPPGQGTYEQYF. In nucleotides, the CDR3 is TGTGCCAGCTCACCCTTTTCGCCTCCGGGACAGGGAACCTACGAGCAGTACTTC.

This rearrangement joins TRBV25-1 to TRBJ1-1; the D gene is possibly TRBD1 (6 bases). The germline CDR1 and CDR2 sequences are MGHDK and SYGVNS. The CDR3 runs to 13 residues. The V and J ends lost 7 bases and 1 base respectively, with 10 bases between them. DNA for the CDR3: TGTGCCAGCAAACGACAGGAGAACACTGAAGCTTTCTTT. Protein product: CASKRQENTEAFF.

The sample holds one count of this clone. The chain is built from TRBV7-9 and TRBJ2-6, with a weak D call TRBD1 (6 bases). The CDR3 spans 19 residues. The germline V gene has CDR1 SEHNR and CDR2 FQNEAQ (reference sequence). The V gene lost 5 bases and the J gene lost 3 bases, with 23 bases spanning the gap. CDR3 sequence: CASSTRQESIFGGANVLTF. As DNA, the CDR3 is TGTGCCAGCAGCACGAGACAGGAGTCGATTTTTGGTGGGGCCAACGTCCTGACTTTC.

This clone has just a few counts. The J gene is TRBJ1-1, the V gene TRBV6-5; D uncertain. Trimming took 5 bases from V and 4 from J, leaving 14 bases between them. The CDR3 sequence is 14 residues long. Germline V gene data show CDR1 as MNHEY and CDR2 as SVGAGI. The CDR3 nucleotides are TGTGCCAGCAGTCTAAATCGGGGTTTCACTGAAGCTTTCTTT. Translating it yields CASSLNRGFTEAFF.

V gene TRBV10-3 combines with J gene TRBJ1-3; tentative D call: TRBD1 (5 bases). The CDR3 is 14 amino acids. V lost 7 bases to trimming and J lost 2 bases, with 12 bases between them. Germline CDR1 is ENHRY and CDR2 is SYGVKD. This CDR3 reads CAITREGAGNTIYF. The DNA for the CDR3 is TGTGCCATCACCAGGGAGGGAGCTGGAAACACCATATATTTT.

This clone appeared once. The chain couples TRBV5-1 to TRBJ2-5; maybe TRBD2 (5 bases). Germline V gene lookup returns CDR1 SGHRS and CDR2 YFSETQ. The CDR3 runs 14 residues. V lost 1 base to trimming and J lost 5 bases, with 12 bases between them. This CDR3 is CASSLPRVWETQYF. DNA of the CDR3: TGCGCCAGCAGCTTGCCGAGGGTGTGGGAGACCCAGTACTTC. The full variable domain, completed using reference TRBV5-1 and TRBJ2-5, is KAGVTQTPRYLIKTRGQQVTLSCSPISGHRSVSWYQQTPGQGLQFLFEYFSETQRNKGNFPGRFSGRQFSNSRSEMNVSTLELGDSALYLCASSLPRVWETQYFGPGTRLLVL.

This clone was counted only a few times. This CDR3 is CASSLTGVKEKLFF. The CDR3 nucleotides read TGTGCCAGCAGTTTGACAGGGGTGAAAGAAAAACTGTTTTTT. The chain uses TRBV7-8 and TRBJ1-4; 8 bases are shared with TRBD1. CDR3 size: 14 residues. Germline V lookup: CDR1 SGHVS, CDR2 FQNEAQ. Trimming took 6 bases from V and 8 from J; bases not matched to a gene: 8.

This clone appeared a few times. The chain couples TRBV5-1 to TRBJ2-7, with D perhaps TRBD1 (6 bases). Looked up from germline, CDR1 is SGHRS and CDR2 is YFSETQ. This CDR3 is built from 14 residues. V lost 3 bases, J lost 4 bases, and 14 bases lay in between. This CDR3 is CASSSTGSGYEQYF. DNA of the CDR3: TGCGCCAGCAGCTCGACAGGCTCAGGATACGAGCAGTACTTC.